These T cell receptor beta chains were read from a single sample in a study of graft-versus-host responses after intestinal transplantation. Profiled with immunoSEQ multiplex PCR; TCRdb holds only in-frame clones, not every one. Among about 110,000 clones listed, 93% were seen once. The antigens of these receptors remain unknown. Sequenced here: unstimulated CD8+ T cells sorted from spleen or lymph node cells, sampled before intestinal transplant. These receptor sequences come from a human donor who received an intestinal transplant. CDR3s include the opening cysteine and the closing phenylalanine or tryptophan. The order of the fields is J gene, clone size, D gene, V gene, CDR3 DNA, CDR3 protein. A D gene is named only where the DNA matches it firmly. A row's size may be missing; if present it is once, few, many or a size class.

J: TRBJ2-5; size: NA; D: TRBD2; V: TRBV23-1; DNA: TGCGCCAGCAGTCAATCGGTGGTAACTAGCGGGAGAATAATGAAGACCCAGTACTTC; CDR3: CASSQSVVTSGRIMKTQYF
J: TRBJ2-2; size: NA; D: NA; V: TRBV15; DNA: TGTGCCACCAGCAGCCCGGGACTTCTGAGCTTAAACACCGGGGAGCTGTTTTTT; CDR3: CATSSPGLLSLNTGELFF
J: TRBJ2-1; size: NA; D: NA; V: TRBV9; DNA: TGTGCCAGCAGCGTAGTCGGGAGCTACAATGAGCAGTTCTTC; CDR3: CASSVVGSYNEQFF
J: TRBJ2-5; size: once; D: NA; V: TRBV25-1; DNA: TGTGCCAGCAGTGACGAGGGGGGGAGAGAGACCCAGTACTTC; CDR3: CASSDEGGRETQYF
J: TRBJ2-5; size: NA; D: NA; V: TRBV7-9; DNA: TGTGCCAGCAGCTCTAGCGTAAGGTACCAAGAGACCCAGTACTTC; CDR3: CASSSSVRYQETQYF
J: TRBJ1-4; size: NA; D: NA; V: TRBV6-5; DNA: TGTGCCAGCAGTGCAGACCGGGACGGCAATGAAAAACTGTTTTTT; CDR3: CASSADRDGNEKLFF
J: TRBJ2-5; size: once; D: NA; V: TRBV4-1; DNA: TGCGCCAGCAGCCCGGCCGGGGTGACCCAGTACTTC; CDR3: CASSPAGVTQYF
J: TRBJ2-7; size: NA; D: TRBD2; V: TRBV5-6; DNA: TGTGCCAGCAGCTATGGGACTAGCGGGATACGGGGCGAGCAGTACTTC; CDR3: CASSYGTSGIRGEQYF
J: TRBJ1-5; size: NA; D: NA; V: TRBV6-6; DNA: TGTGCCAGCAGTTACGATGGCAGCTCAAATCAGCCCCAGCATTTT; CDR3: CASSYDGSSNQPQHF
J: TRBJ1-1; size: NA; D: NA; V: TRBV2; DNA: TGTGCCAGCGGACGAGGGGGGCCTGCTGAAGCTTTCTTT; CDR3: CASGRGGPAEAFF
J: TRBJ1-5; size: NA; D: NA; V: TRBV19; DNA: TGTGCCATAGGAGGAGGGTTGGGCAATCAGCCCCAGCATTTT; CDR3: CAIGGGLGNQPQHF
J: TRBJ2-5; size: NA; D: NA; V: TRBV6-1; DNA: TGTGCCAGCAGCGCGGACCTGGCTCCACAAGAGACCCAGTACTTC; CDR3: CASSADLAPQETQYF
J: TRBJ2-7; size: NA; D: NA; V: TRBV19; DNA: TGTGCCAGTTCGGCAGGCCCTATGGACGAGCAGTACTTC; CDR3: CASSAGPMDEQYF
J: TRBJ2-1; size: NA; D: NA; V: TRBV11-2; DNA: TGTGCCAGCAGCATATGGGGCTTTCGCAATGAGCAGTTCTTC; CDR3: CASSIWGFRNEQFF
J: TRBJ1-3; size: NA; D: NA; V: TRBV29-1; DNA: TGCAGCGTTGAAGTGCCGGGAGCGGGAAACACCATATATTTT; CDR3: CSVEVPGAGNTIYF
J: TRBJ2-2; size: NA; D: NA; V: TRBV10-3; DNA: TGTGCCATCAGTGTGGGGTCCGACAGACCCACCGGGGAGCTGTTTTTT; CDR3: CAISVGSDRPTGELFF
J: TRBJ2-3; size: NA; D: NA; V: TRBV7-8; DNA: TGTGCCAGCACCCCATGGGGTTTAGTTCAGTCAGCAGATACGCAGTATTTT; CDR3: CASTPWGLVQSADTQYF
J: TRBJ2-7; size: once; D: NA; V: TRBV2; DNA: TGTGCCAGCAGTGAAGGGGGGGGGACATTTTCCTACGAGCAGTACTTC; CDR3: CASSEGGGTFSYEQYF
J: TRBJ2-2; size: NA; D: TRBD1; V: TRBV6-5; DNA: TGTGCCAGCAGTTATGGACAGGGGTACGGGGAGCTGTTTTTT; CDR3: CASSYGQGYGELFF
J: TRBJ2-3; size: NA; D: NA; V: TRBV7-9; DNA: TGTGCCAGCAGCTTAGTGGGACCGAACACAGATACGCAGTATTTT; CDR3: CASSLVGPNTDTQYF
J: TRBJ2-7; size: NA; D: NA; V: TRBV6-4; DNA: TGTGCCAGCAGTGACAAACTCGTTCGAGTCAGGTACGAGCAGTACTTC; CDR3: CASSDKLVRVRYEQYF
J: TRBJ2-1; size: NA; D: NA; V: TRBV4-1; DNA: TGCGCCAGCAGCCAAGAGGGGTTAGTTGTTTCCTACAATGAGCAGTTCTTC; CDR3: CASSQEGLVVSYNEQFF
J: TRBJ2-1; size: NA; D: TRBD1; V: TRBV28; DNA: TGTGCCAGCGGGACAGGGGGCGGGAATGAGCAGTTCTTC; CDR3: CASGTGGGNEQFF
J: TRBJ2-5; size: NA; D: NA; V: TRBV9; DNA: TGTGCCAGCAGCGTAGGAGGTAGGGTGGAGACCCAGTACTTC; CDR3: CASSVGGRVETQYF
J: TRBJ2-5; size: NA; D: NA; V: TRBV9; DNA: TGTGCCAGCAGCGCTGCGGGTACTACACAAGAGACCCAGTACTTC; CDR3: CASSAAGTTQETQYF
J: TRBJ2-1; size: NA; D: TRBD2; V: TRBV5-1; DNA: TGCGCCAGCAGCTTGGTCGCGGGAGATGAGCAGTTCTTC; CDR3: CASSLVAGDEQFF
J: TRBJ2-3; size: NA; D: TRBD1; V: TRBV11-1; DNA: TGTGCCAGCAGCCCCGGACAGGCCACAGATACGCAGTATTTT; CDR3: CASSPGQATDTQYF
J: TRBJ1-1; size: NA; D: NA; V: TRBV10-3; DNA: TGTGCCATCAGTGACGACGGCGAGGGAGGGACTGAAGCTTTCTTT; CDR3: CAISDDGEGGTEAFF
J: TRBJ2-3; size: NA; D: NA; V: TRBV6-5; DNA: TGTGCCAGCAGACAGGAGCGGGGCACAGATACGCAGTATTTT; CDR3: CASRQERGTDTQYF
J: TRBJ2-1; size: NA; D: TRBD1; V: TRBV7-6; DNA: TGTGCCAGCAGCCCGAACAGGGGTTCCTACAATGAGCAGTTCTTC; CDR3: CASSPNRGSYNEQFF
J: TRBJ1-5; size: NA; D: NA; V: TRBV28; DNA: TGTGCCAGCAGTTTCCGGTCAGGGATTCAGCCCCAGCATTTT; CDR3: CASSFRSGIQPQHF
J: TRBJ1-1; size: NA; D: NA; V: TRBV21-1; DNA: TGTGCCAGCAGCTACCGGGCGACGGGGCTTGGAAACACTGAAGCTTTCTTT; CDR3: CASSYRATGLGNTEAFF
J: TRBJ2-1; size: NA; D: TRBD2; V: TRBV29-1; DNA: TGCAGCGTTGAGGGGGGAGGGCCCTCAACTACAGGAATGAGGGCAGGGTTCTTC; CDR3: CSVEGGGPSTTGMRAGFF
J: TRBJ2-3; size: NA; D: TRBD2; V: TRBV7-9; DNA: TGTGCCACTAAGGCGGGAGTTAGGATCGATACGCAGTATTTT; CDR3: CATKAGVRIDTQYF
J: TRBJ1-1; size: NA; D: NA; V: TRBV29-1; DNA: TGCAGCGTTGAGGTCGGGAGAGGCACTGAAGCTTTCTTT; CDR3: CSVEVGRGTEAFF
J: TRBJ1-5; size: once; D: TRBD1; V: TRBV7-3; DNA: TGTGCCAGCAGCAATGGACAGGGGGGCAATCAGCCCCAGCATTTT; CDR3: CASSNGQGGNQPQHF
J: TRBJ1-1; size: NA; D: NA; V: TRBV29-1; DNA: TGCAGCGTCGAGGGGTTTTCGGAAACTGAAGCTTTCTTT; CDR3: CSVEGFSETEAFF
J: TRBJ1-2; size: NA; D: NA; V: TRBV6-1; DNA: TGTGCCAGCAGTGTGGGCCTTGGACAAACTGATCGCGGCTATGGCTACACCTTC; CDR3: CASSVGLGQTDRGYGYTF
J: TRBJ1-1; size: NA; D: NA; V: TRBV30; DNA: TGTGCCTGGAGTCCAATGAACACTGAAGCTTTCTTT; CDR3: CAWSPMNTEAFF
J: TRBJ1-4; size: NA; D: NA; V: TRBV7-9; DNA: TGTGCCAGCAGCTCCAGGGGAAATAATGAAAAACTGTTTTTT; CDR3: CASSSRGNNEKLFF
J: TRBJ1-1; size: NA; D: NA; V: TRBV4-2; DNA: TGTGCCAGCAGCCAGGGGTTGGACACTGAAGCTTTCTTT; CDR3: CASSQGLDTEAFF
J: TRBJ2-7; size: NA; D: TRBD1; V: TRBV29-1; DNA: TGCAGCGTTGGGACAGGGGAAACCTACGAGCAGTACTTC; CDR3: CSVGTGETYEQYF
J: TRBJ2-3; size: NA; D: NA; V: TRBV7-6; DNA: TGTGCCAGCTCCGAAACTAGCACAGATACGCAGTATTTT; CDR3: CASSETSTDTQYF
J: TRBJ2-7; size: once; D: TRBD2; V: TRBV5-1; DNA: TGCGCCAGCAGCTTACCCGGGACTAGCGGGTTGAGCTCCTACGAGCAGTACTTC; CDR3: CASSLPGTSGLSSYEQYF
J: TRBJ1-6; size: NA; D: NA; V: TRBV6-1; DNA: TGTGCCAGCAGTCTATCGGACAGCTATAATTCACCCCTCCACTTT; CDR3: CASSLSDSYNSPLHF